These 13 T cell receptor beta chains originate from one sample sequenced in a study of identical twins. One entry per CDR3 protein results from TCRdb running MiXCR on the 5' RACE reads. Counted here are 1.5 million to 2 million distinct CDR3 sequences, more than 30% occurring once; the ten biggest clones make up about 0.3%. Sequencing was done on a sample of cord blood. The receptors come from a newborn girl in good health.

CDR3 sequence reads: CASSLHRGNYGYTF. CDR3 coding DNA: TGTGCCAGCAGTTTACACAGGGGGAACTATGGCTACACCTTC. The chain recombines TRBV12-3 or TRBV12-4 with TRBJ1-2; 8 bases align to TRBD1. Trimming took 2 bases from V and 2 from J; bases not matched to a gene: 1. The CDR3 sequence is 14 residues long.

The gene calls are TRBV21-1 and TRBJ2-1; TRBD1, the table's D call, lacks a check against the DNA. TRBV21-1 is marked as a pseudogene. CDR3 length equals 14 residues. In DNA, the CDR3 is TGTGCCAGCAGCAAAGCGGACAGGGGCAATGAGCAGTTCTTC. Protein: CASSKADRGNEQFF.

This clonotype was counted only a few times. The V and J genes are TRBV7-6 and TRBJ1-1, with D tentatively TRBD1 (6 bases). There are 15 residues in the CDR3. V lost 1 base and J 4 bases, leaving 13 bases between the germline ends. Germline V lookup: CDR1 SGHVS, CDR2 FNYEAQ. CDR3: CASSLGQVSSTEAFF. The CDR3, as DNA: TGTGCCAGCAGCTTAGGACAGGTCTCGAGCACTGAAGCTTTCTTT.

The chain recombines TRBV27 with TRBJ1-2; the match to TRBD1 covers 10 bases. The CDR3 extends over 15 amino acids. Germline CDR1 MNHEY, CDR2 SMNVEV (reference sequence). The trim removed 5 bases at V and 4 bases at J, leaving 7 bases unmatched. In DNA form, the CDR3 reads TGTGCCAGCAGTCCCGGGACAGGGGTATCCTATGGCTACACCTTC. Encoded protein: CASSPGTGVSYGYTF.

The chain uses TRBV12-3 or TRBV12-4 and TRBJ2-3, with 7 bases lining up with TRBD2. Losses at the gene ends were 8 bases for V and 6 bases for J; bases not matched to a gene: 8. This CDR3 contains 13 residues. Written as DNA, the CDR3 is TGTGCCAGCCGCGGCGGGGGAGGGGATACGCAGTATTTT. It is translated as CASRGGGGDTQYF.

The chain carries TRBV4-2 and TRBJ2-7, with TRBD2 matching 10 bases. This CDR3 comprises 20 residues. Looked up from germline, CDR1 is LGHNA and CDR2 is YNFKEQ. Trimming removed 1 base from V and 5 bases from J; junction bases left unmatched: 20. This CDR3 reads CASSQGWQTLLLAGVNEQYF. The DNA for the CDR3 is TGTGCCAGCAGCCAAGGTTGGCAGACCCTACTTCTAGCGGGAGTGAACGAGCAGTACTTC.

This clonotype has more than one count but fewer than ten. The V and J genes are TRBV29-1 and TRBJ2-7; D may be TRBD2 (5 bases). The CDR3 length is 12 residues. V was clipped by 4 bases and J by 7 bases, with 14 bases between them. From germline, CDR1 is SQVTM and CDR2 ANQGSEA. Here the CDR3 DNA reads TGCAGCGTTGTACGCGGGCTCAATGAGCAGTACTTC. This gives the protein CSVVRGLNEQYF.

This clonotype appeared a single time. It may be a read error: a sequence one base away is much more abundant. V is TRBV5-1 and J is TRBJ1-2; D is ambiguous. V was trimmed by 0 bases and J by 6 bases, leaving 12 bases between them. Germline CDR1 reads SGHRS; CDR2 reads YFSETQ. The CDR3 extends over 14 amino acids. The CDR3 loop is CASSLEAVPHGYTF. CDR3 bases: TGCGCCAGCAGCTTGGAAGCAGTCCCCCATGGCTACACCTTC.

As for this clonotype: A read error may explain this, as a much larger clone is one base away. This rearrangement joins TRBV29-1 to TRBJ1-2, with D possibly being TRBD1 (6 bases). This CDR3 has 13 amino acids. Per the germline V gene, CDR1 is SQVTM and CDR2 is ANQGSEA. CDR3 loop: CGVVGGANYGYTF. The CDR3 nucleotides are TGCGGCGTTGTAGGGGGAGCTAACTATGGCTACACCTTC.

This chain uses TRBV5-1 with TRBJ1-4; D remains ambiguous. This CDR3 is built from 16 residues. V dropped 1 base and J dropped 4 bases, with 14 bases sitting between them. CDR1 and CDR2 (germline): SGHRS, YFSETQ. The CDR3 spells CASSLPLQGLNEKLFF. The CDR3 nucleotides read TGCGCCAGCAGCTTGCCCCTTCAAGGTCTTAATGAAAAACTGTTTTTT.

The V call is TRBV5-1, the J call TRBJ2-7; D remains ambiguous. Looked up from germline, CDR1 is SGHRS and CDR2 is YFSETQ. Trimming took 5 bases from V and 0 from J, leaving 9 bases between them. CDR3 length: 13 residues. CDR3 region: CASRETISYEQYF. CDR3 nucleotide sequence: TGCGCCAGCAGAGAGACCATCTCCTACGAGCAGTACTTC.

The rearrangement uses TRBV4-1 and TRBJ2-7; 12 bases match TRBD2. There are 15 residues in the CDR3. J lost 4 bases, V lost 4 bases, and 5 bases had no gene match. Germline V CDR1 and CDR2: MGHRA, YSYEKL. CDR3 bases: TGCGCCAGCAGCCCGACTAGCGGGAGTTTTTACGAGCAGTACTTC. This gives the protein CASSPTSGSFYEQYF.

The CDR3 bases are TGTGCCAGCAGCTTAGGTGGACCAGCGGGGGGGCTGAATGAGCAGTTCTTC. This gives the protein CASSLGGPAGGLNEQFF. The chain couples TRBV13 to TRBJ2-1, with 10 positions matching TRBD2. Trimming at V came to 0 bases and at J to 7 bases, leaving 9 bases not matched to a gene. In germline, CDR1 is PRHDT, CDR2 FYEKMQ (reference sequence). This CDR3 is built from 17 residues.